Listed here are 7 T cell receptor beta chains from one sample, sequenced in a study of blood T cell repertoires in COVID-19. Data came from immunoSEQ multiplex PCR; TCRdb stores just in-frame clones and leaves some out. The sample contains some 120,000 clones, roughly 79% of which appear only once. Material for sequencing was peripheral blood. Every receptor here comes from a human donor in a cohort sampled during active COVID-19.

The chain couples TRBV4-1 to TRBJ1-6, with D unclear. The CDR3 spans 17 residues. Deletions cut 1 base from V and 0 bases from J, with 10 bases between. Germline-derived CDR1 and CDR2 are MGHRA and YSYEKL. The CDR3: CASSQVGKSSYNSPLHF. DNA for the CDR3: TGCGCCAGCAGCCAAGTCGGGAAAAGCTCCTATAATTCACCCCTCCACTTT.

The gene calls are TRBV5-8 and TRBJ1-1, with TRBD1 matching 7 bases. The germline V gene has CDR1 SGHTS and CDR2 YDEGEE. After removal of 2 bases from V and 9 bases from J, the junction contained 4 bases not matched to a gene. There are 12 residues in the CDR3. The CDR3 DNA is TGTGCCAGCAGCTTTTCGACAGGGAAAGCTTTCTTT. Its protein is CASSFSTGKAFF.

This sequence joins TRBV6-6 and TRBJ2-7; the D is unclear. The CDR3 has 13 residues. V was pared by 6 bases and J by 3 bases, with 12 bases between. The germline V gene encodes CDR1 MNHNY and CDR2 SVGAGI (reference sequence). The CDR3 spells CASSYKTYYEQYF. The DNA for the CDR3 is TGTGCCAGCAGCTACAAGACATACTACGAGCAGTACTTC.

This chain's CDR3 is CASSISEGTETQYF. The CDR3 bases are TGTGCCAGTAGTATCTCGGAGGGCACAGAGACCCAGTACTTC. The rearrangement uses TRBV19 and TRBJ2-5; possible D gene TRBD2, 6 bases. The CDR3 is 14 amino acids. Germline-derived CDR1 and CDR2 are LNHDA and SQIVND (reference sequence). Trimming removed 3 bases at V and 4 bases at J, with 12 bases between.

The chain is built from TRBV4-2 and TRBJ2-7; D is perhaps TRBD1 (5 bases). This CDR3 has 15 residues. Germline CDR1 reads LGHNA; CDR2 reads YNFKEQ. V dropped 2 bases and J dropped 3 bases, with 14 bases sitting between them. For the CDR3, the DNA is TGTGCCAGCAGCCAAAGACCGGACGGACACTACGAGCAGTACTTC. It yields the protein CASSQRPDGHYEQYF.

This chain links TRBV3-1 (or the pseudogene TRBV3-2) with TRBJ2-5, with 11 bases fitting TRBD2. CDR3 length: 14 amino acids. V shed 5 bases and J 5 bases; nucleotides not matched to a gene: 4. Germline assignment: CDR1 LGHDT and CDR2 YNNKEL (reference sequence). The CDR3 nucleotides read TGTGCCAGCAGCTTAGCGGGGGGGCGGGAGACCCAGTACTTC. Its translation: CASSLAGGRETQYF.

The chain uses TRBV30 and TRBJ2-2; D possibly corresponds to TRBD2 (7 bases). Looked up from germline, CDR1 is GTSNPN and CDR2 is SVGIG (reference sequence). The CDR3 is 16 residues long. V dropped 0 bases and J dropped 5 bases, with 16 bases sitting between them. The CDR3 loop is CAWSVLGGPLTGELFF. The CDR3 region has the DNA TGTGCCTGGAGTGTACTGGGGGGGCCCCTTACCGGGGAGCTGTTTTTT.